This is a list of T cell receptor beta chains from one sample in a study of T cell responses to AZD1222 COVID-19 vaccine. This table comes from immunoSEQ multiplex PCR, and its TCRdb copy is limited to in-frame clones, with some not included. The sample has about 150,000 clones, about 89% seen once; the top ten hold about 3.8%. The sample here was peripheral blood, taken 28 days after the second AZD1222 dose. All receptors come from an adult who received the AZD1222 COVID-19 vaccine. Each CDR3 is given with its conserved first and last residue. Each record gives: clone size, J gene, CDR3 length, D gene, V gene, CDR3 DNA, CDR3 protein. The D gene is left open where the match is weak. Clone size appears in some rows only: once, few, many, or a class for an expanded clone.

clone_size: -; j_call: TRBJ1-3; cdr3_length: 14; d_call: -; v_call: TRBV4-2; cdr3_nt: TGTGCCAGCAGCCAAGGGAGCTCTGGAAACACCATATATTTT; cdr3_aa: CASSQGSSGNTIYF
clone_size: -; j_call: TRBJ2-5; cdr3_length: 12; d_call: -; v_call: TRBV18; cdr3_nt: TGTGCCAGCTCACCGATCGACGAGACCCAGTACTTC; cdr3_aa: CASSPIDETQYF
clone_size: -; j_call: TRBJ2-1; cdr3_length: 15; d_call: -; v_call: TRBV9; cdr3_nt: TGTGCCAGCAGCGTAGGTGGGGCATCCTACAATGAGCAGTTCTTC; cdr3_aa: CASSVGGASYNEQFF
clone_size: -; j_call: TRBJ1-1; cdr3_length: 15; d_call: -; v_call: TRBV3-1/TRBV3-2; cdr3_nt: TGTGCCAGCAGCCTCCTTGGGGACCCGAACACTGAAGCTTTCTTT; cdr3_aa: CASSLLGDPNTEAFF
clone_size: -; j_call: TRBJ1-2; cdr3_length: 13; d_call: TRBD1; v_call: TRBV12-3/TRBV12-4; cdr3_nt: TGTGCCAGCAGTAAGAATCAGGGGGCGGGCTACACCTTC; cdr3_aa: CASSKNQGAGYTF
clone_size: -; j_call: TRBJ2-1; cdr3_length: 19; d_call: -; v_call: TRBV7-8; cdr3_nt: TGTGCCAGCAGCTTAGGGCGGGGATTTCCAGTCTACTCCTACAATGAGCAGTTCTTC; cdr3_aa: CASSLGRGFPVYSYNEQFF
clone_size: -; j_call: TRBJ1-5; cdr3_length: 14; d_call: TRBD1; v_call: TRBV19; cdr3_nt: TGTGCCAGTAGCGACCACAGGGGGAATCAGCCCCAGCATTTT; cdr3_aa: CASSDHRGNQPQHF
clone_size: -; j_call: TRBJ2-7; cdr3_length: 17; d_call: TRBD2; v_call: TRBV5-1; cdr3_nt: TGCGCCAGCAGCTTGGACTCGCGGGAGCTTGCTCCGGACGAGCAGTACTTC; cdr3_aa: CASSLDSRELAPDEQYF
clone_size: -; j_call: TRBJ1-4; cdr3_length: 15; d_call: TRBD1; v_call: TRBV30; cdr3_nt: TGTGCCTGCCGAGGACAGGGGGATTTTTCCGAAAAACTGTTTTTT; cdr3_aa: CACRGQGDFSEKLFF
clone_size: -; j_call: TRBJ2-7; cdr3_length: 12; d_call: TRBD1; v_call: TRBV6-5; cdr3_nt: TGTGCCAGCAGACCGAGGACAGGGGAGGAGTACTTC; cdr3_aa: CASRPRTGEEYF
clone_size: hyperexpanded; j_call: TRBJ2-1; cdr3_length: 14; d_call: -; v_call: TRBV6-4; cdr3_nt: TGTGCCAGCAGTGGTGACGAAATGGGGAATGAGCAGTTCTTC; cdr3_aa: CASSGDEMGNEQFF
clone_size: once; j_call: TRBJ2-7; cdr3_length: 12; d_call: -; v_call: TRBV2; cdr3_nt: TGTGCCAGCACCGAGATAGTCTACGAGCAGTACTTC; cdr3_aa: CASTEIVYEQYF
clone_size: -; j_call: TRBJ1-6; cdr3_length: 16; d_call: -; v_call: TRBV2; cdr3_nt: TGTGCCAGCAGTCCGGGGCGGTTCGGGGGGCATTCACCCCTCCACTTT; cdr3_aa: CASSPGRFGGHSPLHF
clone_size: once; j_call: TRBJ2-3; cdr3_length: 13; d_call: -; v_call: TRBV4-1; cdr3_nt: TGCGCCAGCAGCCAAGAATCAACAGATACGCAGTATTTT; cdr3_aa: CASSQESTDTQYF
clone_size: -; j_call: TRBJ1-1; cdr3_length: 15; d_call: -; v_call: TRBV7-3; cdr3_nt: TGTGCCAGCAGCTTAAACGGGGGGCTGAACACTGAAGCTTTCTTT; cdr3_aa: CASSLNGGLNTEAFF
clone_size: -; j_call: TRBJ2-7; cdr3_length: 15; d_call: TRBD2; v_call: TRBV5-1; cdr3_nt: TGCGCCAGCAGCTCAGGACTAGCTTCTATGTACGAGCAGTACTTC; cdr3_aa: CASSSGLASMYEQYF
clone_size: -; j_call: TRBJ2-3; cdr3_length: 16; d_call: -; v_call: TRBV5-1; cdr3_nt: TGCGCCAGCAGCTTGGATGGGGTGTCGAGCACAGATACGCAGTATTTT; cdr3_aa: CASSLDGVSSTDTQYF
clone_size: few; j_call: TRBJ1-1; cdr3_length: 13; d_call: -; v_call: TRBV19; cdr3_nt: TGTGCCAGTAGCATTGGGCTCGGTAATGAAGCTTTCTTT; cdr3_aa: CASSIGLGNEAFF
clone_size: -; j_call: TRBJ1-4; cdr3_length: 15; d_call: -; v_call: TRBV7-9; cdr3_nt: TGTGCCAGCAGCTTAGGGACGACAGCTGGTGAAAAACTGTTTTTT; cdr3_aa: CASSLGTTAGEKLFF
clone_size: -; j_call: TRBJ1-1; cdr3_length: 16; d_call: TRBD1; v_call: TRBV7-8; cdr3_nt: TGTGCCAGCAGCCTACGGGACAGAACCATGAACACTGAAGCTTTCTTT; cdr3_aa: CASSLRDRTMNTEAFF
clone_size: -; j_call: TRBJ2-1; cdr3_length: 16; d_call: -; v_call: TRBV7-2; cdr3_nt: TGTGCCAGCAGGGGCATGGGTGGTGAGATCTACAATGAGCAGTTCTTC; cdr3_aa: CASRGMGGEIYNEQFF
clone_size: -; j_call: TRBJ2-5; cdr3_length: 15; d_call: TRBD2; v_call: TRBV19; cdr3_nt: TGTGCCAGTAGTCTCTCTAGCGGCCGTAAGGAGACCCAGTACTTC; cdr3_aa: CASSLSSGRKETQYF
clone_size: -; j_call: TRBJ1-6; cdr3_length: 17; d_call: TRBD1; v_call: TRBV5-5; cdr3_nt: TGTGCCAGCAGCACAGACCGGGAGGGACAGGATAATTCACCCCTCCACTTT; cdr3_aa: CASSTDREGQDNSPLHF
clone_size: few; j_call: TRBJ1-2; cdr3_length: 14; d_call: -; v_call: TRBV30; cdr3_nt: TGTGCCTGGAGTATGCGAAGGGGTTTGAATGGCTACACCTTC; cdr3_aa: CAWSMRRGLNGYTF
clone_size: few; j_call: TRBJ2-1; cdr3_length: 14; d_call: TRBD2; v_call: TRBV11-3; cdr3_nt: TGTGCCAGCAGCTTCTCGGGAGGCTACAATGAGCAGTTCTTC; cdr3_aa: CASSFSGGYNEQFF
clone_size: -; j_call: TRBJ2-1; cdr3_length: 17; d_call: TRBD2; v_call: TRBV11-3; cdr3_nt: TGTGCCAGCAGCTTATCTAGCGGCCTGAGCTCCTACAATGAGCAGTTCTTC; cdr3_aa: CASSLSSGLSSYNEQFF
clone_size: -; j_call: TRBJ2-7; cdr3_length: 15; d_call: -; v_call: TRBV4-3; cdr3_nt: TGCGCCAGCAGCCAAGGGATTGCGGGCCTCTACGAGCAGTACTTC; cdr3_aa: CASSQGIAGLYEQYF
clone_size: few; j_call: TRBJ1-1; cdr3_length: 18; d_call: TRBD1; v_call: TRBV27; cdr3_nt: TGTGCCAGCAGTTTAGTCAGTGGGACAGGGGTGATGAACACTGAAGCTTTCTTT; cdr3_aa: CASSLVSGTGVMNTEAFF
clone_size: -; j_call: TRBJ1-1; cdr3_length: 14; d_call: -; v_call: TRBV25-1; cdr3_nt: TGTGCCAGCAGTGAACAATTAGGAGGCACTGAAGCTTTCTTT; cdr3_aa: CASSEQLGGTEAFF
clone_size: -; j_call: TRBJ1-5; cdr3_length: 19; d_call: TRBD1; v_call: TRBV18; cdr3_nt: TGTGCCAGCTCACCACTTGTTACAGACCGGGACAGGGGGCGTCAGCCCCAGCATTTT; cdr3_aa: CASSPLVTDRDRGRQPQHF
clone_size: -; j_call: TRBJ1-1; cdr3_length: 11; d_call: -; v_call: TRBV18; cdr3_nt: TGTGCCAGCGCAGGGTCATTTGATGCTTTCTTT; cdr3_aa: CASAGSFDAFF
clone_size: -; j_call: TRBJ1-5; cdr3_length: 15; d_call: -; v_call: TRBV7-2; cdr3_nt: TGTGCCAGCAGCTTAGGTGGCAGTTACAATCAGCCCCAGCATTTT; cdr3_aa: CASSLGGSYNQPQHF
clone_size: once; j_call: TRBJ1-4; cdr3_length: 15; d_call: TRBD1; v_call: TRBV7-2; cdr3_nt: TGTGCCAGCAGCCCGGACAGGGGTCCTAATGAAAAACTGTTTTTT; cdr3_aa: CASSPDRGPNEKLFF
clone_size: once; j_call: TRBJ2-5; cdr3_length: 17; d_call: -; v_call: TRBV5-5; cdr3_nt: TGTGCCAGCAGCTTGCTTCTCTTAGGGGGGGATTCCGAAACCCAGTACTTC; cdr3_aa: CASSLLLLGGDSETQYF
clone_size: -; j_call: TRBJ2-7; cdr3_length: 14; d_call: TRBD1; v_call: TRBV19; cdr3_nt: TGTGCCAGTAGGCCCACCGGGACAGGGTACGAGCAGTACTTC; cdr3_aa: CASRPTGTGYEQYF
clone_size: once; j_call: TRBJ2-3; cdr3_length: 13; d_call: TRBD2; v_call: TRBV7-7; cdr3_nt: TGTGCCAGCAGTGCCGGGGGGGCTTATACGCAGTATTTT; cdr3_aa: CASSAGGAYTQYF
clone_size: -; j_call: TRBJ1-1; cdr3_length: 17; d_call: -; v_call: TRBV5-5; cdr3_nt: TGTGCCAGCAGCTTGGGGGACGACAGGCGCAGGATGGTTGAGTCTTTCTTT; cdr3_aa: CASSLGDDRRRMVESFF
clone_size: -; j_call: TRBJ1-1; cdr3_length: 14; d_call: -; v_call: TRBV19; cdr3_nt: TGTGCCAGTAGTATAGGGGGAGCGGGCACTGAAGCTTTCTTT; cdr3_aa: CASSIGGAGTEAFF
clone_size: -; j_call: TRBJ2-5; cdr3_length: 14; d_call: -; v_call: TRBV30; cdr3_nt: TGTGCCTGGAGTGTTAACAGGGAAGTAGAGACCCAGTACTTC; cdr3_aa: CAWSVNREVETQYF